This T cell receptor (beta chain) originates from a study of cytomegalovirus exposure and HLA in healthy donors. Comment on this clone: Its antigen is currently unknown.

General observations from the study: In a later analysis, parvovirus B19, influenza, CMV and Epstein-Barr virus appeared linked to several top co-occurrence clusters. With further analysis later on, most CMV-associated TCR beta chains appeared HLA-restricted.

The PCR ran on 60 Vbeta and 13 Jbeta primers. This table comes from immunoSEQ multiplex PCR, and its TCRdb copy is limited to in-frame clones, with some not included. The data show about 150,000 clones, about three fifths seen once. Germline-derived CDR1 and CDR2 are SGDLS and YYNGEE. The CDR3 is made up of 14 amino acids. V gave up 0 bases and J gave up 6 bases, with 10 bases separating them. Sequenced sample: PBMCs. The clonotype comes from a woman aged 30 to 39 in good health and CMV-seropositive. The chain is built from TRBV9 and TRBJ2-1; D is unclear. CDR3 region: CASSVAFLSNEQFF. The CDR3 nucleotides read TGTGCCAGCAGCGTAGCCTTTTTATCCAATGAGCAGTTCTTC. Full variable domain (remainder filled in from reference TRBV9 and TRBJ2-1): DSGVTQTPKHLITATGQRVTLRCSPRSGDLSVYWYQQSLDQGLQFLIQYYNGEERAKGNILERFSAQQFPDLHSELNLSSLELGDSALYFCASSVAFLSNEQFFGPGTRLTVL.